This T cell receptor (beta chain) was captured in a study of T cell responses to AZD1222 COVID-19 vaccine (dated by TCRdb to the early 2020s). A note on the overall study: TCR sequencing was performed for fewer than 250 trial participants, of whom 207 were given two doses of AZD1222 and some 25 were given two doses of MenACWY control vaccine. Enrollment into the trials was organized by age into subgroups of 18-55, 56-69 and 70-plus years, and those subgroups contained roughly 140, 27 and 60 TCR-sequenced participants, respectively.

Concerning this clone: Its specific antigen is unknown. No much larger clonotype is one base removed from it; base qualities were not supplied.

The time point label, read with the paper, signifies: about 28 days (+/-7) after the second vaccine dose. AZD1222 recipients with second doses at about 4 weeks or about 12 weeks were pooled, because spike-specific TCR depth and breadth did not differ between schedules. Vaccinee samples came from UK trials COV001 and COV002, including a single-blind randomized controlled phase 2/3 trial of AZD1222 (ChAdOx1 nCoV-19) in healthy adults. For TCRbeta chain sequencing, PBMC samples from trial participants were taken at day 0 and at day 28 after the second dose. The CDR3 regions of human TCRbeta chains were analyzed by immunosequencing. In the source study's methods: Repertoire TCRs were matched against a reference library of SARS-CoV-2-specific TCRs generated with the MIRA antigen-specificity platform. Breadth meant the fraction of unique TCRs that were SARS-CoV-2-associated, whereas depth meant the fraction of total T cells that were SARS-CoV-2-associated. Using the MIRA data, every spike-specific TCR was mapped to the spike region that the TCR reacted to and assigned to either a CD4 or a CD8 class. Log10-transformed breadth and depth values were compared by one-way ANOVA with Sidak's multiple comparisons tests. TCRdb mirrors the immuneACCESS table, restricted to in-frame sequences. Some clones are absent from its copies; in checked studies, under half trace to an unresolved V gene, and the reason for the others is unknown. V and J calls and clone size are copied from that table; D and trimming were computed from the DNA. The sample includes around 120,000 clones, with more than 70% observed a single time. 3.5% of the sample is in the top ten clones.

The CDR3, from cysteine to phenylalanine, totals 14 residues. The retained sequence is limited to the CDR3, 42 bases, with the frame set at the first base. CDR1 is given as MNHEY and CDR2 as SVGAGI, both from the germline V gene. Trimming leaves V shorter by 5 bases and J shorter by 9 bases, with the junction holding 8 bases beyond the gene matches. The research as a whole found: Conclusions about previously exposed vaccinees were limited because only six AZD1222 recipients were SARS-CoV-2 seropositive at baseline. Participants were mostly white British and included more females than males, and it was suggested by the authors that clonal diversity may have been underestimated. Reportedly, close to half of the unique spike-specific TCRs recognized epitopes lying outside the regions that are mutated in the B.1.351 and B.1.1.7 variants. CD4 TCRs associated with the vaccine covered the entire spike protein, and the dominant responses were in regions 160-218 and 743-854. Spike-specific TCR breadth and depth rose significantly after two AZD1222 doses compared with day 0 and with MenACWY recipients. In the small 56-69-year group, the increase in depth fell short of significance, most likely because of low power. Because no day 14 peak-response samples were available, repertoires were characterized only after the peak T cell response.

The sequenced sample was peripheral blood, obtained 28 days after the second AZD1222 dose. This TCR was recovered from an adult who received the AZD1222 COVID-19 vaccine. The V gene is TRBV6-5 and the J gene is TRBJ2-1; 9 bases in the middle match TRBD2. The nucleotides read TGTGCCAGCAGTAAGTTAGCGGGAGCCGGTGAGCAGTTCTTC. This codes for CASSKLAGAGEQFF.